These 28 T cell receptor beta chains were sequenced from one sample in a study of blood T cell repertoires in COVID-19. Here immunoSEQ multiplex PCR was the method, and the copy in TCRdb shows in-frame clones only, minus some. The table shows 400,000 to 450,000 clones, with roughly 88% occurring only once. Material for sequencing was PBMCs or T cells enriched from blood (not recorded which). Every receptor here comes from a man between 18 and 35 years old who had recovered from COVID-19.

This chain uses TRBV6-5 with TRBJ1-1, with unresolved D. The CDR3 covers 11 residues. CDR1 and CDR2 (germline): MNHEY, SVGAGI. The V end was cut by 4 bases, the J end by 8 bases, with 8 bases between. The CDR3 here is CASSFQREAFF. CDR3 sequence (DNA): TGTGCCAGCAGTTTCCAGCGGGAAGCTTTCTTT.

Only one count was recorded for this clone. V and J are TRBV24-1 and TRBJ1-5, with 9 bases identical to TRBD1. The CDR3 has 14 amino acids. V was clipped by 9 bases and J by 2 bases; unmatched bases: 4. Per germline, CDR1 KGHDR and CDR2 SFDVKD. Here the CDR3 reads CATQGQGGNQPQHF. CDR3 bases: TGTGCCACCCAGGGACAGGGAGGCAATCAGCCCCAGCATTTT.

The chain combines TRBV9 with TRBJ2-5; D not certain. The CDR3 has 13 residues. Germline V gene sequence: CDR1 SGDLS, CDR2 YYNGEE. Trimming left V 1 base short and J 7 bases short, with 11 bases between. Here the CDR3 DNA reads TGTGCCAGCAGCGTAATGGGCGAAGGGACCCAGTACTTC. The encoded protein is CASSVMGEGTQYF.

Written as DNA, the CDR3 is TGCAGTGCTTTTAAAGAGACCCAGTACTTC. Protein product: CSAFKETQYF. The rearrangement uses TRBV20-1 and TRBJ2-5; no clear D gene. V was trimmed by 5 bases and J by 3 bases, leaving 4 bases between them. CDR1 is DFQATT and CDR2 is SNEGSKA in the germline V gene (reference sequence). The CDR3 sequence is 10 residues long.

This chain connects TRBV10-1 to TRBJ1-5; D is unclear. The CDR3 totals 13 residues. Per the germline V gene, CDR1 is WNHNN and CDR2 is SYGVQD (reference sequence). The V end was cut by 4 bases, the J end by 3 bases, with 7 bases between. The CDR3 here is CASSVSLNQPQHF. In DNA, the CDR3 is TGCGCCAGCAGTGTTTCCCTCAATCAGCCCCAGCATTTT.

The V and J genes are TRBV2 and TRBJ1-5, with D tentatively TRBD1 (5 bases). The V gene lost 4 bases and the J gene lost 7 bases, with 11 bases spanning the gap. Germline assignment: CDR1 SNHLY and CDR2 FYNNEI. The CDR3 is 13 amino acids. Here the CDR3 reads CASSGRVGQPQHF. CDR3 sequence (DNA): TGTGCCAGCAGTGGCAGGGTCGGACAGCCCCAGCATTTT.

The chain uses TRBV9 and TRBJ2-1, with 8 bases lining up with TRBD2. CDR3 length equals 15 residues. The germline V gene encodes CDR1 SGDLS and CDR2 YYNGEE. The junction had 8 bases not matched to a gene; V was cut back by 4 bases and J by 5 bases. The CDR3 spells CASSPRAGVHNEQFF. The CDR3 DNA is TGTGCCAGCAGCCCTCGAGCGGGAGTCCACAATGAGCAGTTCTTC.

In this sample, this clone turned up a few times. The chain links TRBV5-4 to TRBJ2-2; 8 nucleotides agree with TRBD2. Unmatched junction bases numbered 8, after V lost 3 bases and J lost 4 bases. Germline values: CDR1 SGHNT, CDR2 YYREEE (reference sequence). CDR3 length equals 16 residues. The CDR3 reads CASSSKAGASTGELFF. CDR3 DNA sequence: TGTGCCAGCAGCTCTAAAGCGGGAGCTAGCACCGGGGAGCTGTTTTTT.

V is TRBV3-1 (or the pseudogene TRBV3-2) and J is TRBJ2-5, with no clear D. V was pared by 4 bases and J by 5 bases, with 14 bases between. CDR1 is LGHDT, CDR2 YNNKEL, per germline (reference sequence). This CDR3 is 14 amino acids long. Written as DNA, the CDR3 is TGTGCCAGCAGCCCGTCTCAACCTAGGGAGACCCAGTACTTC. It translates to CASSPSQPRETQYF.

This clone was detected a few times. The chain has TRBV5-8 and TRBJ1-6; possibly TRBD1 for D (6 bases). CDR1 and CDR2 from the germline V gene are SGHTS and YDEGEE. The CDR3 is 15 amino acids. Trimming left V 4 bases short and J 6 bases short, with 14 bases between. DNA for the CDR3: TGTGCCAGCAGCGCTATTACAGGGTCTAATTCACCCCTCCACTTT. This sequence encodes CASSAITGSNSPLHF.

The chain has TRBV12-5 and TRBJ1-1; TRBD1 agrees at 7 bases. V trimming: 5 bases; J trimming: 8 bases; junction bases outside the gene matches: 14. CDR1 and CDR2 from the germline V gene are LGHNT and FRNRAP. The CDR3 loop spans 15 amino acids. The CDR3 sequence: CASGPGTDRQGEAFF. CDR3 nucleotides: TGTGCTAGTGGTCCAGGGACAGACCGGCAAGGCGAAGCTTTCTTT. Complete variable domain (other parts from reference TRBV12-5 and TRBJ1-1): DARVTQTPRHKVTEMGQEVTMRCQPILGHNTVFWYRQTMMQGLELLAYFRNRAPLDDSGMPKDRFSAEMPDATLATLKIQPSEPRDSAVYFCASGPGTDRQGEAFFGQGTRLTVV.

V gene TRBV5-1 combines with J gene TRBJ2-1, with TRBD2 as a possible D gene (5 bases). The V gene lost 0 bases and the J gene lost 7 bases, with 11 bases spanning the gap. This CDR3 has 14 amino acids. Germline V gene lookup returns CDR1 SGHRS and CDR2 YFSETQ. CDR3: CASSLEDGGNEQFF. CDR3 in DNA: TGCGCCAGCAGCTTGGAGGACGGCGGGAATGAGCAGTTCTTC.

This clone was seen repeatedly, ten times or more. The same CDR3 also results from other DNA sequences found in this sample. The genes are TRBV28 and TRBJ1-5; 8 bases line up with TRBD1. The V gene's germline CDR1 is MDHEN and CDR2 SYDVKM. The V segment lost 5 bases and the J segment 0 bases; nucleotides outside the gene matches: 6. The CDR3 totals 16 residues. The chain's CDR3 is CASSPGTGTSNQPQHF. The CDR3, as DNA: TGTGCCAGCAGTCCCGGGACAGGCACTAGCAATCAGCCCCAGCATTTT.

A remark on this clone: This same CDR3 is encoded by further DNA sequences in the sample. The rearrangement links TRBV30 to TRBJ1-5; D not certain. Trimming removed 0 bases from V and 10 bases from J, with 7 bases in between. The V gene's germline CDR1 is GTSNPN and CDR2 SVGIG (reference sequence). The CDR3 length is 11 residues. CDR3 in amino acids: CAWSVGGPQHF. The CDR3 coding sequence is TGTGCCTGGAGTGTAGGCGGCCCCCAGCATTTT.

The rearrangement links TRBV6-5 to TRBJ1-1; possibly TRBD1 for D (5 bases). Looked up from germline, CDR1 is MNHEY and CDR2 is SVGAGI. The CDR3 loop spans 14 amino acids. V was shortened by 3 bases and J by 1 base, with 9 bases between the two germline ends. CDR3 in amino acids: CASSYGQGNTEAFF. The CDR3 DNA is TGTGCCAGCAGTTATGGGCAGGGGAACACTGAAGCTTTCTTT.

This chain connects TRBV5-1 to TRBJ2-1, with a possible D match to TRBD1 (5 bases). Germline CDR1 is SGHRS and CDR2 is YFSETQ. The CDR3 is made up of 16 amino acids. V shed 0 bases and J shed 0 bases, with 10 bases lying between them. CDR3 sequence reads: CASSLGGVSSYNEQFF. The CDR3 region has the DNA TGCGCCAGCAGCTTGGGGGGCGTAAGCTCCTACAATGAGCAGTTCTTC.

The chain links TRBV28 to TRBJ1-2; D call uncertain. Trimming cost V 3 bases and J 6 bases, with 11 bases left between them. CDR3 length: 13 residues. From germline, CDR1 is MDHEN and CDR2 SYDVKM. The DNA for the CDR3 is TGTGCCAGCAGTTTGGGAGGGCGCGATGGCTACACCTTC. Encoded protein: CASSLGGRDGYTF.

This rearrangement joins TRBV6-1 to TRBJ1-6, with a weak D call TRBD1 (5 bases). Germline V CDR1 and CDR2: MNHNS, SASEGT. The CDR3 is 13 residues long. Trimming cost V 3 bases and J 9 bases, with 9 bases left between them. CDR3 region: CASSDGGGSPLHF. The CDR3 nucleotides are TGTGCCAGCAGTGACGGCGGGGGTTCACCCCTCCACTTT.

The chain uses TRBV14 and TRBJ2-1; D is undetermined. CDR1 is SGHDN and CDR2 is FVKESK in the germline V gene. CDR3 length: 11 residues. V lost 4 bases to trimming and J lost 7 bases, with 5 bases between them. CDR3 DNA sequence: TGTGCCAGCAGCCTCTTAAATGAGCAGTTCTTC. Translated, it gives CASSLLNEQFF.

This chain uses TRBV6-5 with TRBJ1-2; D possibly corresponds to TRBD1 (5 bases). The germline V gene has CDR1 MNHEY and CDR2 SVGAGI. Trimming shortened V by 4 bases and J by 4 bases, and 16 bases separated the two germline ends. This CDR3 spans 15 amino acids. CDR3 amino acids: CASSLIPRQTYGYTF. For the CDR3, the DNA is TGTGCCAGCAGTTTAATCCCGAGACAGACCTATGGCTACACCTTC.

The chain has TRBV19 and TRBJ2-7, with TRBD2 matching over 7 bases. The V gene end was trimmed by 5 bases and the J gene end by 1 base; junction bases not matched to a gene: 8. This CDR3 has 15 residues. Germline CDR1 is LNHDA and CDR2 is SQIVND (reference sequence). CDR3 DNA sequence: TGTGCCAGTAGTGCTACTAGCGTTCCTTCCTACGAGCAGTACTTC. Translated, it gives CASSATSVPSYEQYF.

The chain joins TRBV4-1 to TRBJ1-2, with D maybe TRBD1 (6 bases). Trimming removed 6 bases from V and 7 bases from J, with 18 bases in between. The CDR3 length is 14 residues. The germline gives CDR1 MGHRA, CDR2 YSYEKL. The CDR3 DNA sequence: TGCGCCAGCAGACCCACATCTACAGGGACTGGCTACACCTTC. Its translation: CASRPTSTGTGYTF.

V usage is TRBV11-1 and J usage is TRBJ1-2; D gene unclear. V lost 1 base and J 7 bases, leaving 10 bases between the germline ends. Germline loops: CDR1 SGHAT, CDR2 FQDESV (reference sequence). This CDR3 is built from 13 residues. The CDR3 DNA follows: TGTGCCAGCAGCTTAGACGGGATAGGTGGCTACACCTTC. Its translation is CASSLDGIGGYTF.

The rearrangement joins TRBV18 to TRBJ2-7, with D tentatively TRBD2 (5 bases). With 5 bases removed from V and 5 bases from J, the gap between germline ends came to 7 bases. CDR1 and CDR2 (germline): KGHSH, LQKENI. This CDR3 has 11 residues. CDR3 nucleotides: TGTGCCAGCTCAATCGGGGACGAGCAGTACTTC. It codes for CASSIGDEQYF.

This clone was seen once. This sequence joins TRBV5-5 and TRBJ1-6; D unresolved. This CDR3 is 14 amino acids long. With 3 bases removed from V and 0 bases from J, the gap between germline ends came to 4 bases. CDR1 is SGHKS and CDR2 is YYEKEE in the germline V gene (reference sequence). The DNA of the CDR3 is TGTGCCAGCAGCTATAGCTCCTATAATTCACCCCTCCACTTT. Translating gives CASSYSSYNSPLHF.

This chain uses TRBV28 with TRBJ1-3, with 8 bases fitting TRBD1. The CDR3 is 18 amino acids. V shed 6 bases and J 4 bases; nucleotides not matched to a gene: 17. Germline loops: CDR1 MDHEN, CDR2 SYDVKM. This CDR3 reads CASSYDRTGGLAGNTIYF. The CDR3, as DNA: TGTGCCAGCAGCTACGACCGAACAGGGGGATTGGCCGGAAACACCATATATTTT.

CDR3 loop: CASSPGIYGYTF. The CDR3 DNA is TGTGCCAGCAGCCCCGGGATCTATGGCTACACCTTC. The chain links TRBV9 to TRBJ1-2; no firm D call. This CDR3 is 12 amino acids long. Between the trimmed V and J ends, which lost 4 bases and 4 bases, there was a span of 8 bases. Germline V gives CDR1 SGDLS, CDR2 YYNGEE.

V and J are TRBV5-4 and TRBJ1-2; 8 nucleotides line up with TRBD1. CDR3 length: 14 amino acids. With V trimmed by 4 bases and J by 2 bases, 4 bases remained unmatched. Germline-derived CDR1 and CDR2 are SGHNT and YYREEE (reference sequence). CDR3 DNA: TGTGCCAGCAGCGCCGGACAGGGAAACTATGGCTACACCTTC. Its protein product is CASSAGQGNYGYTF.